The rows below give T cell receptor beta chains drawn from one sample of a study of OX40 agonist ivuxolimab in advanced cancers. Some clones are missing from TCRdb's copy, which holds only in-frame ones; the method was immunoSEQ multiplex PCR. The table has some 17,000 clones, just under 80% seen once; the top ten hold about a quarter. Here the sequenced sample was CD4+ or CD8+ T cells sorted from blood, taken in a trial of the OX40 agonist ivuxolimab. The receptors shown here come from an adult with an advanced solid tumor such as melanoma, head and neck, liver or kidney cancer. Both conserved end residues are part of each CDR3. A D gene is named only where the DNA matches it firmly. A clone size is listed for some rows: how often the clone was seen (once, few, many), or a class if it is expanded.

CDR3: CASSPRQGEGQPQHF
DNA: TGCGCCAGCAGCCCCCGACAGGGTGAGGGACAGCCCCAGCATTTT
size: once
V: TRBV4-1
J: TRBJ1-5
D: TRBD1

CDR3: CASSSSGSPGNTIYF
DNA: TGTGCCAGTAGTTCCTCGGGATCCCCTGGAAACACCATATATTTT
size: -
V: TRBV19
J: TRBJ1-3
D: -

CDR3: CASSRGGGSHAETQYF
DNA: TGTGCCAGCAGCCGGGGGGGCGGATCGCATGCAGAGACCCAGTACTTC
size: -
V: TRBV7-9
J: TRBJ2-5
D: TRBD2

CDR3: CASSSGPDGYTF
DNA: TGTGCCAGCAGCTCCGGGCCTGATGGCTACACCTTC
size: once
V: TRBV7-9
J: TRBJ1-2
D: -

CDR3: CASRPDLAGETQYF
DNA: TGTGCCAGCAGACCCGACCTAGCGGGAGAGACCCAGTACTTC
size: -
V: TRBV6-5
J: TRBJ2-5
D: TRBD2

CDR3: CASSPIYTGGFGYTF
DNA: TGTGCCAGCAGTCCGATATACACAGGGGGATTTGGCTACACCTTC
size: -
V: TRBV28
J: TRBJ1-2
D: TRBD1

CDR3: CASSLNLVGYDGQYF
DNA: TGTGCCAGCAGCCTTAACTTAGTGGGGTACGACGGGCAGTACTTC
size: -
V: TRBV7-9
J: TRBJ2-7
D: -

CDR3: CASGMDREVYRNTIYF
DNA: TGTGCCAGCGGCATGGACAGGGAGGTTTATAGAAACACCATATATTTT
size: once
V: TRBV7-9
J: TRBJ1-3
D: TRBD1

CDR3: CASSSAARVETQYF
DNA: TGTGCCAGCAGCTCCGCCGCTAGAGTCGAGACCCAGTACTTC
size: -
V: TRBV7-9
J: TRBJ2-5
D: -

CDR3: CASRTGEGEQFF
DNA: TGTGCCAGCAGGACAGGGGAGGGGGAGCAGTTCTTC
size: once
V: TRBV6-6
J: TRBJ2-1
D: -

CDR3: CASSLLTGLLGYTF
DNA: TGTGCCAGCAGTTTATTGACAGGGTTGCTTGGCTACACCTTC
size: -
V: TRBV28
J: TRBJ1-2
D: TRBD1

CDR3: CASSRIGGSGKNEQFF
DNA: TGCGCCAGCAGCCGGATCGGCGGGAGTGGGAAGAATGAGCAGTTCTTC
size: -
V: TRBV4-1
J: TRBJ2-1
D: TRBD2

CDR3: CASSLGAGSGDEQFF
DNA: TGTGCCAGCAGCTTAGGGGCAGGGTCCGGGGATGAGCAGTTCTTC
size: -
V: TRBV7-6
J: TRBJ2-1
D: -

CDR3: CASSTETLNNEQFF
DNA: TGTGCCAGCAGTACGGAGACTCTAAACAATGAGCAGTTCTTC
size: -
V: TRBV5-3
J: TRBJ2-1
D: -

CDR3: CASSHGTGGQPQHF
DNA: TGTGCCAGCAGTCACGGGACAGGGGGGCAGCCCCAGCATTTT
size: -
V: TRBV28
J: TRBJ1-5
D: TRBD1

CDR3: CASSLKLAGYNEQFF
DNA: TGTGCCAGCAGTTTGAAACTAGCGGGGTACAATGAGCAGTTCTTC
size: -
V: TRBV27
J: TRBJ2-1
D: TRBD2

CDR3: CASSPRGGANEAFF
DNA: TGTGCCAGCAGCCCCCGGGGAGGGGCCAATGAAGCTTTCTTT
size: few
V: TRBV14
J: TRBJ1-1
D: -

CDR3: CASALAEYEQYF
DNA: TGTGCCAGTGCGCTAGCTGAATACGAGCAGTACTTC
size: once
V: TRBV7-9
J: TRBJ2-7
D: -

CDR3: CSARDVSYGELFF
DNA: TGCAGCGCCAGGGACGTTTCGTACGGGGAGCTGTTTTTT
size: -
V: TRBV29-1
J: TRBJ2-2
D: -

CDR3: CASSEVGSEETQYF
DNA: TGTGCCAGCAGTGAAGTCGGGTCAGAGGAGACCCAGTACTTC
size: -
V: TRBV6-1
J: TRBJ2-5
D: -

CDR3: CASSVNRDGNTGELFF
DNA: TGTGCCAGCAGCGTCAACCGGGACGGAAACACCGGGGAGCTGTTTTTT
size: -
V: TRBV9
J: TRBJ2-2
D: -

CDR3: CASSLGTANTEAFF
DNA: TGTGCCAGCAGCTTAGGGACAGCGAACACTGAAGCTTTCTTT
size: -
V: TRBV11-2
J: TRBJ1-1
D: -

CDR3: CASSFSLGEGTEAFF
DNA: TGTGCCAGCAGCTTTTCTCTAGGCGAGGGCACTGAAGCTTTCTTT
size: -
V: TRBV7-9
J: TRBJ1-1
D: -

CDR3: CASRPTGEDTQYF
DNA: TGTGCCAGCAGACCTACAGGGGAAGATACGCAGTATTTT
size: -
V: TRBV6-6
J: TRBJ2-3
D: TRBD1

CDR3: CASSPGGGVGDTQYF
DNA: TGTGCCAGCAGTCCGGGAGGGGGGGTGGGAGATACGCAGTATTTT
size: -
V: TRBV6-6
J: TRBJ2-3
D: TRBD2